The rows below give T cell receptor beta chains drawn from one sample of a study of T-cell memory formation after mild COVID-19. TCRdb reprocessed the 5' RACE reads with MiXCR, giving one entry per CDR3 protein. This sample yields 210,000 or so distinct CDR3 sequences, of which more than 9% are seen a single time; 2.5% to 3.5% belongs to the top ten. The sample consisted of PBMCs or a T cell subset sorted from them (not recorded which). The receptors were gathered from a man aged 18 to 30 who had mild COVID-19 (a few samples of this study predate the infection). Cell type and time point are not known. Each CDR3 is given with its conserved first and last residue. The D gene is left open where the match is weak. Where a row states a size, it is once, few, many or the class of an expanded clone; other rows omit it.

TRBJ2-1 | TRBD2 | TRBV7-2 | few | TGTGCCAGCAGCCCGCCGGGACTAGCGGGGGGGCTGGAGCGGTTCTTC | CASSPPGLAGGLERFF
TRBJ2-5 | - | TRBV12-3/TRBV12-4 | many | TGTGCCAGCAGTTTAGAGGTGCAGGGTGGAGAGACCCAGTACTTC | CASSLEVQGGETQYF
TRBJ2-4 | - | TRBV20-1 | few | TGCAGTGCCATGCCGGGCGGGGTAGATAACATTCAGTACTTC | CSAMPGGVDNIQYF
TRBJ1-2 | - | TRBV9 | - | TGTGCCAGCAGCGTTGACGGGGTTGATGGCTACACCTTC | CASSVDGVDGYTF
TRBJ2-7 | TRBD2 | TRBV3-1 | - | TGTGCCAGCAGCCCGACTAGCGGGGTCGCCTACGAGCAGTACTTC | CASSPTSGVAYEQYF
TRBJ2-7 | - | TRBV4-2 | few | TGTGCCAGCAGCCGCGACTCAGGAGATTACGAGCAGTACTTC | CASSRDSGDYEQYF
TRBJ2-3 | TRBD1 | TRBV6-2/TRBV6-3 | few | TGTGCCAGCAGTTCCCGGACAGGAGGCACAGATACGCAGTATTTT | CASSSRTGGTDTQYF
TRBJ2-5 | TRBD2 | TRBV7-2 | many | TGTGCCAGCAGTCTCGGGACTAGCAGGGAGACCCAGTACTTC | CASSLGTSRETQYF
TRBJ2-1 | TRBD1 | TRBV6-6 | - | TGTGCCAGCAGTTACCGTCTAACAGGGGAGAATGAGCAGTTCTTC | CASSYRLTGENEQFF
TRBJ1-5 | TRBD1 | TRBV7-8 | - | TGTGCCAGCAGCTCTGACAGGGTCGGAGGTTATCAGCCCCAGCATTTT | CASSSDRVGGYQPQHF
TRBJ1-2 | - | TRBV12-3/TRBV12-4 | - | TGTGCCAGCAGTTCCTACCCCGGAGGCGGGTATGGCTACACCTTC | CASSSYPGGGYGYTF
TRBJ1-5 | - | TRBV20-1 | few | TGCAGTGCCCCAGTGGGGGGCGGCAATCAGCCCCAGCATTTT | CSAPVGGGNQPQHF
TRBJ2-2 | TRBD1 | TRBV4-3 | - | TGCGCCAGCAGCACCGAAGGACAGGCCCTTTTAACCGGGGAGCTGTTTTTT | CASSTEGQALLTGELFF
TRBJ2-2 | TRBD1 | TRBV9 | few | TGTGCCAGCGGGAAGACAGGGGGCTGGACCGGGGAGCTGTTTTTT | CASGKTGGWTGELFF
TRBJ2-1 | - | TRBV5-1 | - | TGCGCCAGCAGTCGGGGGGCGTTAGAAAATGAGCAGTTCTTC | CASSRGALENEQFF
TRBJ2-3 | - | TRBV29-1 | many | TGCACCATCCGAACTTTGGGGACTAGCACAGATACGCAGTATTTT | CTIRTLGTSTDTQYF
TRBJ2-1 | TRBD2 | TRBV7-9 | many | TGTGCCAGCAGCCAGCGGGGGAGCTCCTACAATGAGCAGTTCTTC | CASSQRGSSYNEQFF
TRBJ1-2 | - | TRBV11-2 | - | TGTGCCAGCAGCTTAGATCAGGACAGTTGGTATGGCTACACCTTC | CASSLDQDSWYGYTF
TRBJ2-6 | - | TRBV25-1 | few | TGTGCCAGCAGTGAATACCGGGCTGGGGCCAACGTCCTGACTTTC | CASSEYRAGANVLTF
TRBJ2-7 | - | TRBV20-1 | - | TGCAGTGCTAGACGAGACAGTGGCTCCTACGAGCAGTACTTC | CSARRDSGSYEQYF
TRBJ1-1 | - | TRBV6-6 | few | TGTGCCAGCAGTTACGTCAGCGTTGAAGCTTTCTTT | CASSYVSVEAFF
TRBJ2-1 | - | TRBV9 | - | TGTGCCAGCAGCGTAGTGGGGACTTCAAATGAGCAGTTCTTC | CASSVVGTSNEQFF
TRBJ2-5 | - | TRBV20-1 | - | TGCAGTGCGCGGGACTACCAAGAGACCCAGTACTTC | CSARDYQETQYF
TRBJ2-5 | TRBD2 | TRBV20-1 | - | TGCAGTGCCCCGACTAGCGGGGGGTCTCGCTTC | CSAPTSGGSRF
TRBJ2-1 | - | TRBV5-1 | few | TGCGCCAGCAGCCCATGGGTAACCTACAATGAGCAGTTCTTC | CASSPWVTYNEQFF